The 21 T cell receptor beta chains below come from one sample, sequenced in a study of blood T cells in healthy people across ages. The use of a sample-barcoded 5' primer and a J-beta primer mix characterized a second PCR of roughly 6 to 11 cycles. Using its own MiXCR run on the 5' RACE reads, TCRdb lists one record per CDR3 protein. Of 1 million or so distinct CDR3 sequences in the sample, 25% are singletons; the top ten hold approximately 0.79%. The data were also submitted as part of a second study, on T cells of mothers and their children.

Specimen: blood. Receptors were obtained from a girl aged 2 to 9 in good health.

This clonotype was picked up a small number of times. The V gene is TRBV3-1, the J gene TRBJ2-7; 8 nucleotides align to TRBD1. Germline values: CDR1 LGHDT, CDR2 YNNKEL (reference sequence). The CDR3 is 14 amino acids. The V and J ends lost 4 bases and 4 bases, in that order; junction bases with no gene match: 6. The CDR3 protein is CASSRDRGYYEQYF. The CDR3 DNA is TGTGCCAGCAGCCGTGACAGGGGATATTACGAGCAGTACTTC.

This clonotype was detected a few times. The chain combines TRBV11-2 with TRBJ2-1; 9 bases are a match to TRBD2. Germline V gives CDR1 SGHAT, CDR2 FQNNGV. V was pared by 6 bases and J by 10 bases, with 19 bases of the junction left unmatched. CDR3 length: 17 residues. The CDR3 is CASSARLTSGESREQFF. DNA of the CDR3: TGTGCCAGCAGTGCAAGACTGACTAGCGGTGAATCAAGGGAGCAGTTCTTC.

The V call is TRBV25-1, the J call TRBJ1-2; D gene unclear. With 2 bases removed from V and 0 bases from J, the gap between germline ends came to 13 bases. This CDR3 contains 16 residues. Germline CDR1 is MGHDK and CDR2 is SYGVNS. Here the CDR3 reads CASSEGSAEANYGYTF. CDR3 nucleotide sequence: TGTGCCAGCAGTGAAGGGTCAGCTGAGGCTAACTATGGCTACACCTTC.

V and J are TRBV11-2 and TRBJ2-5; TRBD2 aligns across 9 bases. This CDR3 has 16 amino acids. The V and J ends lost 3 bases and 7 bases, in that order; junction bases with no gene match: 12. Germline V gene data show CDR1 as SGHAT and CDR2 as FQNNGV. CDR3 amino acids: CASSFQGSGSFGTQYF. CDR3 in DNA: TGTGCCAGCAGCTTCCAGGGTAGCGGGAGCTTTGGGACCCAGTACTTC.

This clonotype has just a few counts. This chain uses TRBV20-1 with TRBJ2-2; unclear D gene. CDR3 length: 13 amino acids. The V end was cut by 1 base, the J end by 6 bases, with 9 bases between. Germline CDR1 reads DFQATT; CDR2 reads SNEGSKA (reference sequence). CDR3 coding DNA: TGCAGTGCTAGAGGTGTAGGCGCCGGGGAGCTGTTTTTT. Translation gives CSARGVGAGELFF.

A few counts support this clonotype. The chain recombines TRBV9 with TRBJ2-3; 7 positions agree with TRBD2. There are 15 residues in the CDR3. V lost 4 bases to trimming and J lost 6 bases; unmatched junction nucleotides: 11. Germline lookup yields CDR1 SGDLS and CDR2 YYNGEE. This CDR3 is CASSLLMGEGDTQYF. CDR3 DNA sequence: TGTGCCAGCAGCCTCTTGATGGGGGAGGGGGATACGCAGTATTTT.

CDR3 in amino acids: CASSSRTHDEKLFF. The CDR3, as DNA: TGTGCCAGCAGTTCCCGGACGCACGATGAAAAACTGTTTTTT. The chain has TRBV6-2 or TRBV6-3 and TRBJ1-4, with D unclear. V was pared by 4 bases and J by 6 bases, with 12 bases between. Germline V gene data show CDR1 as MNHEY and CDR2 as SVGEGT. The CDR3 loop spans 14 amino acids.

The chain couples TRBV20-1 to TRBJ2-5, with no clear D. CDR3 length equals 14 residues. Germline CDR1 is DFQATT and CDR2 is SNEGSKA (reference sequence). The germline V and J ends were trimmed by 3 bases and 3 bases, with 14 bases remaining between them. CDR3 in amino acids: CSARAFTAKETQYF. In DNA, the CDR3 is TGCAGTGCTAGGGCCTTCACAGCCAAAGAGACCCAGTACTTC.

Comments on this clonotype: A junction end diverges from the germline sequence, so it may reflect a read error. V usage is TRBV29-1 and J usage is TRBJ1-1; the D gene is possibly TRBD1 (6 bases). CDR3 length: 13 residues. Germline assignment: CDR1 SQVTM and CDR2 ANQGSEA. Here the CDR3 DNA reads TGCAGCGTTGCATGGGGATGGGACACTGGAGCTTTCTTT. Translated: CSVAWGWDTGAFF.

CDR3 region: CASSPLSTGLEQYF. The CDR3 coding sequence is TGTGCCAGCAGCCCCCTTTCGACCGGGTTGGAGCAGTACTTC. The chain combines TRBV4-2 with TRBJ2-7, with unresolved D. V lost 4 bases to trimming and J lost 7 bases, with 17 bases between them. This CDR3 spans 14 amino acids. Germline lookup yields CDR1 LGHNA and CDR2 YNFKEQ.

The chain recombines TRBV29-1 with TRBJ1-1, with D possibly matching TRBD1 (6 bases). The length of the CDR3 is 14 residues. Germline CDR1 is SQVTM and CDR2 is ANQGSEA. V was pared by 7 bases and J by 1 base, with 16 bases between. In nucleotides, the CDR3 is TGCAGCGCGCTGGTCGGGACAAAGAACACTGAAGCTTTCTTT. Protein: CSALVGTKNTEAFF. The entire variable domain, with the rest obtained from reference TRBV29-1 and TRBJ1-1, is as follows: SAVISQKPSRDICQRGTSLTIQCQVDSQVTMMFWYRQQPGQSLTLIATANQGSEATYESGFVIDKFPISRPNLTFSTLTVSNMSPEDSSIYLCSALVGTKNTEAFFGQGTRLTVV.

A few counts support this clonotype. The V call is TRBV5-6, the J call TRBJ1-5; 9 bases fit TRBD1. This CDR3 has 17 amino acids. CDR1 and CDR2 from the germline V gene are SGHDT and YYEEEE. The V segment lost 4 bases and the J segment 3 bases; nucleotides outside the gene matches: 11. The CDR3 loop is CASSRRSGTGNNQPQHF. DNA for the CDR3: TGTGCCAGCAGCAGAAGATCCGGGACAGGGAACAATCAGCCCCAGCATTTT.

The DNA for the CDR3 is TGCAGCGTTGAAGTGGGCACAGGTAGCGAGCAGTACTTC. Protein: CSVEVGTGSEQYF. The chain recombines TRBV29-1 with TRBJ2-5; a possible D gene is TRBD1 (5 bases). The last part of the DNA fits TRBJ2-7 better; the J call may be wrong. The germline gives CDR1 SQVTM, CDR2 ANQGSEA. CDR3 length: 13 residues.

The chain links TRBV12-3 or TRBV12-4 to TRBJ1-6, with D perhaps TRBD1 (5 bases). V lost 3 bases and J 9 bases, leaving 15 bases between the germline ends. The CDR3 runs to 15 residues. In DNA, the CDR3 is TGTGCCAGCAGTTTCACCCGAGGGGAGATTTCACCCCTCCACTTT. Its translation: CASSFTRGEISPLHF.

The chain links TRBV7-9 to TRBJ1-1; no firm D call. CDR1 and CDR2 from the germline V gene are SEHNR and FQNEAQ (reference sequence). The CDR3 is 13 residues long. The V and J ends lost 5 bases and 8 bases respectively, with 15 bases between them. The CDR3 DNA reads as TGTGCCAGCAGCCTCATCGAACAGAGAGAAGCTTTCTTT. Translation gives CASSLIEQREAFF.

The CDR3 nucleotides are TGCGCCAGCAGCGACAGGGAAGGGTCCTACTACGAGCAGTACTTC. Translation: CASSDREGSYYEQYF. The rearrangement joins TRBV4-1 to TRBJ2-5; TRBD1 matches at 7 bases. The J call may not be correct, given that the DNA end is closer to TRBJ2-7. CDR3 size: 15 residues. CDR1 MGHRA and CDR2 YSYEKL come from the germline V gene.

J is TRBJ1-5 and V is TRBV3-1; D possibly corresponds to TRBD1 (5 bases). The CDR3 sequence is 16 residues long. CDR1 and CDR2 from the germline V gene are LGHDT and YNNKEL (reference sequence). Trimming took off 0 bases at V and 4 bases at J, with 13 bases between the two ends. CDR3 amino acids: CASSQDIRGLNQPQHF. Here the CDR3 DNA reads TGTGCCAGCAGCCAAGATATAAGGGGTTTGAATCAGCCCCAGCATTTT.

This clonotype came up a few times. The chain links TRBV7-9 to TRBJ1-1; possible D gene TRBD1, 5 bases. The CDR3 extends over 15 amino acids. Trimming cost V 3 bases and J 5 bases, with 16 bases left between them. Looked up from germline, CDR1 is SEHNR and CDR2 is FQNEAQ (reference sequence). CDR3 nucleotide sequence: TGTGCCAGCAGCTTCGGGGCGGGAGTAGAGACTGAAGCTTTCTTT. Its protein product is CASSFGAGVETEAFF.

V is TRBV29-1 and J is TRBJ1-2; D unclear. This CDR3 is built from 16 residues. Trimming removed 6 bases from V and 5 bases from J, with 25 bases in between. The germline gives CDR1 SQVTM, CDR2 ANQGSEA. The CDR3 sequence: CSVEDSPDTSIYGYTF. For the CDR3, the DNA is TGCAGCGTAGAGGACTCACCAGACACCAGTATTTATGGCTACACCTTC.

The gene calls are TRBV7-9 and TRBJ2-1; D gene unclear. The V gene lost 10 bases and the J gene lost 5 bases, with 15 bases spanning the gap. CDR3 size: 13 residues. Germline V gene sequence: CDR1 SEHNR, CDR2 FQNEAQ (reference sequence). The CDR3 protein is CATVPQENNEQFF. The DNA for the CDR3 is TGTGCCACCGTGCCGCAGGAAAACAATGAGCAGTTCTTC.

The chain couples TRBV7-3 to TRBJ1-1; D unclear. V shed 5 bases and J shed 0 bases, with 16 bases lying between them. Germline assignment: CDR1 SGHTA and CDR2 FQGTGA. The CDR3 runs 16 residues. CDR3 sequence: CASSLHRSGMNTEAFF. The DNA of the CDR3 is TGTGCCAGCAGCCTACATCGGTCCGGCATGAACACTGAAGCTTTCTTT.